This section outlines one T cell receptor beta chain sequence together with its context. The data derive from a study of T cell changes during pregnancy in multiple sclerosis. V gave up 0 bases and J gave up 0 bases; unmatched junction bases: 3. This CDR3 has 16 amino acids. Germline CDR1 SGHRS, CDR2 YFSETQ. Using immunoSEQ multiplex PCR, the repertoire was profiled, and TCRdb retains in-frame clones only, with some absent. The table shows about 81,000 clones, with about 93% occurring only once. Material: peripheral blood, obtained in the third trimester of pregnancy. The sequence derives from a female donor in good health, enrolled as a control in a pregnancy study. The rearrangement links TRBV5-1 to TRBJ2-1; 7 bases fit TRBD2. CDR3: CASSLEPSGSYNEQFF. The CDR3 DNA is TGCGCCAGCAGCTTGGAGCCTAGCGGCTCCTACAATGAGCAGTTCTTC.